This T cell receptor beta chain is from a study of blood T cell repertoires in COVID-19 (dated by TCRdb to the early 2020s). Regarding the research as a whole: Samples covering the acute and convalescent phases of COVID-19 were provided by collaborators in the United States, Italy and Spain. The samples were drawn from the first 160 participants of the ongoing ImmuneRACE study and from 1,254 subjects provided by 6 global collaborators. Where available, HLA class I and class II types were taken from metadata supplied by the sample provider and were not determined by assay-based typing. Subjects who had been exposed to COVID-19, were actively infected with it, or had recovered from it provided the deeply sampled blood TCRbeta repertoires that made up the dataset. The repertoires were released in a freely available public database meant as a resource for research on the immune response to SARS-CoV-2. Nearly every sample came with metadata listing a de-identified subject ID, COVID-19 status, age in years and sex. The material from the prospective study consisted of cDNA or gDNA derived from T cells, B-cell-depleted T cells, or PBMCs.

TCRbeta CDR3 regions were amplified from genomic DNA by means of the immunoSEQ Assay, a bias-controlled multiplex PCR. As for the original processing: The number of nucleated cells in each sample was estimated from the amplification of reference gene primers within the assay. To quantify the absolute abundance of each unique TCRbeta CDR3 rearrangement, sequence reads were collapsed and filtered. For each sample, productive Simpson clonality was calculated as the square root of Simpson's diversity index across productive rearrangements. TCRdb took over this immuneACCESS table, retaining in-frame rearrangements with V and J assigned. Such tables are incomplete; in checked studies, under half of the missing clones stem from an unresolved V gene, and the remainder is unexplained. V, J and clone size reflect that table, while D and trimming were determined from the DNA. The sample records more than 100,000 clones, 85% to 90% of which are singletons. The leading ten clones occupy 2% to 2.5% of the sample.

Points on this clone: Its antigen remains undetermined. An end of the junction does not agree with germline; a read error may underlie this.

Each collaborating institution followed its own protocols to collect whole blood in K2EDTA tubes. For TCRbeta analysis, collaborators shipped samples as frozen whole blood, isolated PBMCs, or DNA extracted from either of those sample types. Overall study outcomes, separate from this receptor: The amount of clinical and demographic metadata varied by source and participant and was provided uncurated.

The cysteine opens and the phenylalanine closes a CDR3 of 15 amino acids. Only CDR3 DNA is held: 45 bases, read in frame from base 1. In the germline V gene (reference sequence), CDR1 corresponds to SSHAT and CDR2 to FNYEAQ. The sequence derives from a man between 65 and 85 years old with active COVID-19. This chain is built from TRBV7-7 and TRBJ1-1, with an unclear D gene assignment. Sequenced input: peripheral blood. CDR3 protein: CASSPRRPKNTEAFF. The nucleotide sequence reads TGTGCTAGCAGCCCCCGGAGACCCAAGAACACTGAAGCTTTCTTT.